The rows below give T cell receptor beta chains drawn from one sample of a study of T cells after yellow fever vaccination. TCRdb ran MiXCR on the 5' RACE reads and lists one entry per CDR3 protein. This repertoire shows around 60,000 distinct CDR3 sequences, about 5.2% found once; its top ten account for roughly 31%. The specimen comprised PBMCs, either bulk or a sorted T-cell subset (CD4+, CD8+, memory, or dextramer-sorted; not recorded which), sampled on the day of the yellow fever booster vaccination. These TCRs come from a man aged 18 to 35 who received the YFV17D yellow fever vaccine. Each CDR3 is given with its conserved first and last residue. Fields, in order: J gene, V gene, CDR3 length, clone size, D gene, CDR3 protein, CDR3 DNA. The D gene is left open where the match is weak. The size field is filled for only some rows; it gives once, few, many or a size class.

>TRBJ2-1|TRBV10-3|15|few|NA
CAISESLLVGNEQFF
TGTGCCATCAGTGAGTCTCTCCTAGTTGGCAATGAGCAGTTCTTC
>TRBJ2-3|TRBV10-3|17|many|NA
CAISESFRGEGTDTQYF
TGTGCCATCAGTGAGTCATTCAGGGGAGAAGGCACAGATACGCAGTATTTT
>TRBJ1-1|TRBV7-6|13|NA|NA
CASSLAGFPEAFF
TGTGCCAGCAGCTTGGCCGGATTCCCTGAAGCTTTCTTT
>TRBJ2-2|TRBV11-3|15|many|TRBD2
CASSGRSGETGELFF
TGTGCCAGCAGCGGCAGGAGCGGGGAAACCGGGGAGCTGTTTTTT
>TRBJ1-1|TRBV7-9|15|few|NA
CASSSISTGNTEAFF
TGTGCCAGCAGCTCTATCTCCACAGGCAACACTGAAGCTTTCTTT
>TRBJ2-7|TRBV20-1|14|many|NA
CSATWTESSYEQYF
TGCAGTGCTACGTGGACAGAGAGCTCCTACGAGCAGTACTTC
>TRBJ2-7|TRBV12-3/TRBV12-4|16|many|TRBD1
CASSETDRGRKYEQYF
TGTGCCAGCAGTGAGACTGACAGGGGGCGCAAATACGAGCAGTACTTC
>TRBJ1-2|TRBV6-5|14|few|NA
CASSLGTANYGYTF
TGTGCCAGCAGCTTAGGGACGGCTAACTATGGCTACACCTTC
>TRBJ2-3|TRBV29-1|13|many|NA
CSVEGPSTDTQYF
TGCAGCGTTGAAGGTCCGAGCACAGATACGCAGTATTTT
>TRBJ1-1|TRBV29-1|13|many|NA
CSVGLQQNTEAFF
TGCAGCGTCGGGCTACAGCAAAACACTGAAGCTTTCTTT
>TRBJ1-1|TRBV10-3|11|many|NA
CAIRSDTEAFF
TGTGCCATCAGAAGTGACACTGAAGCTTTCTTT
>TRBJ1-2|TRBV2|14|NA|NA
CASSVRQGSYGYTF
TGTGCCAGCAGTGTGAGGCAGGGTAGCTATGGCTACACCTTC
>TRBJ2-7|TRBV5-1|14|many|TRBD1
CASSLLTGDSEQYF
TGCGCCAGCAGCTTGTTGACAGGGGATAGCGAGCAGTACTTC
>TRBJ1-3|TRBV10-3|17|many|NA
CAISESIGQYSGNTIYF
TGTGCCATCAGTGAGTCAATCGGACAATACTCTGGAAACACCATATATTTT
>TRBJ1-2|TRBV20-1|16|many|NA
CSARPWGGGQNYGYTF
TGCAGTGCTAGACCCTGGGGGGGAGGGCAAAACTATGGCTACACCTTC
>TRBJ2-3|TRBV7-2|14|NA|NA
CASSLAVDTDTQYF
TGTGCCAGCAGCTTAGCGGTGGACACAGATACGCAGTATTTT
>TRBJ1-5|TRBV12-3/TRBV12-4|13|many|NA
CASSVRLNQPQHF
TGTGCCAGCAGTGTGAGGCTCAATCAGCCCCAGCATTTT
>TRBJ1-4|TRBV6-5|19|many|TRBD1
CASSYSTGNRPATNEKLFF
TGTGCCAGCAGTTACTCGACAGGGAACAGACCCGCAACTAATGAAAAACTGTTTTTT
>TRBJ2-3|TRBV6-6|15|NA|TRBD2
CASSYSRGGQDTQYF
TGTGCCAGCAGTTACTCGCGGGGGGGCCAAGATACGCAGTATTTT
>TRBJ1-1|TRBV4-3|14|many|NA
CASSQPGEDRRAFF
TGCGCCAGCAGCCAACCCGGAGAAGACAGGCGGGCTTTCTTT
>TRBJ2-1|TRBV5-1|15|many|TRBD2
CASSLRGREVNEQFF
TGCGCCAGCAGCTTGCGTGGGAGGGAGGTAAATGAGCAGTTCTTC
>TRBJ1-1|TRBV5-1|13|NA|TRBD1
CASGRTGGTEAFF
TGCGCCAGCGGACGAACAGGGGGCACTGAAGCTTTCTTT
>TRBJ2-4|TRBV5-6|15|many|NA
CASSPGALAKNIQYF
TGTGCCAGCAGCCCCGGCGCTCTCGCCAAAAACATTCAGTACTTC
>TRBJ2-5|TRBV4-3|15|many|NA
CASSQSGLRQETQYF
TGCGCCAGCAGCCAATCAGGGCTCCGCCAAGAGACCCAGTACTTC
>TRBJ1-2|TRBV6-6|10|few|NA
CASSTDGYTF
TGTGCCAGCAGTACGGATGGCTACACCTTC
>TRBJ2-1|TRBV7-9|11|many|NA
CASSEYPEQFF
TGTGCCAGCAGCGAGTACCCTGAGCAGTTCTTC
>TRBJ2-5|TRBV9|13|many|NA
CASSVGAKETQYF
TGTGCCAGCAGCGTAGGGGCCAAAGAGACCCAGTACTTC
>TRBJ2-2|TRBV10-3|14|many|NA
CAISPGPNTGELFF
TGTGCCATCAGTCCCGGACCGAACACCGGGGAGCTGTTTTTT
>TRBJ2-3|TRBV7-2|16|NA|NA
CASSLVGFASTDTQYF
TGTGCCAGCAGCTTAGTGGGCTTTGCTAGCACAGATACGCAGTATTTT
>TRBJ2-3|TRBV3-1|14|NA|TRBD2
CASSLGGAADKQYF
TGTGCCAGCAGCCTCGGGGGGGCGGCAGATAAGCAGTATTTT
>TRBJ2-2|TRBV15|16|NA|TRBD1
CATSGQTGARTGELFF
TGTGCCACCAGCGGCCAGACAGGGGCCCGAACCGGGGAGCTGTTTTTT
>TRBJ1-5|TRBV4-3|16|few|NA
CASSQDRQGGNQPQHF
TGCGCCAGCAGCCAAGATCGTCAAGGGGGCAATCAGCCCCAGCATTTT
>TRBJ1-4|TRBV5-4|12|NA|NA
CASSLGGEGLFF
TGTGCCAGCAGCTTAGGCGGGGAAGGGCTGTTTTTT
>TRBJ2-1|TRBV5-1|14|NA|NA
CASTRTGKINEQFF
TGCGCATCCACTCGCACAGGGAAGATTAATGAGCAGTTCTTC
>TRBJ2-1|TRBV29-1|16|many|TRBD2
CSVEGGLAGGMGEQFF
TGCAGCGTTGAAGGAGGACTAGCGGGGGGGATGGGTGAGCAGTTCTTC
>TRBJ1-1|TRBV2|10|few|NA
CASPGIEAFF
TGTGCCAGCCCCGGGATCGAAGCTTTCTTT
>TRBJ2-6|TRBV6-6|17|few|TRBD1
CASTNRGTGTGANVLTF
TGTGCCAGCACCAACCGGGGGACAGGGACTGGGGCCAACGTCCTGACTTTC
>TRBJ2-7|TRBV7-9|13|many|NA
CASSPRLSYEQYF
TGTGCCAGCAGCCCCCGGTTATCCTACGAGCAGTACTTC
>TRBJ2-3|TRBV10-3|15|NA|NA
CAISEPSPSTDTQYF
TGTGCCATCAGTGAGCCTTCACCTAGCACAGATACGCAGTATTTT
>TRBJ1-2|TRBV5-4|14|many|NA
CASSSTGWDYGYTF
TGTGCCAGCAGCTCAACGGGTTGGGACTATGGCTACACCTTC
>TRBJ2-3|TRBV20-1|15|few|TRBD1
CSARGRQGSTDTQYF
TGCAGTGCTAGAGGTCGACAGGGGAGCACAGATACGCAGTATTTT
>TRBJ2-1|TRBV5-1|13|many|TRBD2
CASSSPGGDEQFF
TGCGCCAGCAGCTCCCCGGGGGGAGATGAGCAGTTCTTC
>TRBJ2-2|TRBV7-9|13|NA|NA
CASSSSWGGELFF
TGTGCCAGCAGCTCCTCCTGGGGCGGGGAGCTGTTTTTT
>TRBJ2-3|TRBV12-3/TRBV12-4|13|few|NA
CASSFRRTDTQYF
TGTGCCAGCAGTTTCCGCCGCACAGATACGCAGTATTTT
>TRBJ1-2|TRBV19|17|few|TRBD1
CASSSDRGHLVTYGYTF
TGTGCCAGTAGCTCGGACAGGGGGCATCTAGTGACTTATGGCTACACCTTC
>TRBJ2-3|TRBV7-9|15|many|TRBD1
CASSWDREVTDTQYF
TGTGCCAGCAGCTGGGACAGGGAAGTCACAGATACGCAGTATTTT
>TRBJ2-3|TRBV20-1|13|many|NA
CSASDFGTDTQYF
TGCAGTGCTAGCGATTTCGGCACAGATACGCAGTATTTT